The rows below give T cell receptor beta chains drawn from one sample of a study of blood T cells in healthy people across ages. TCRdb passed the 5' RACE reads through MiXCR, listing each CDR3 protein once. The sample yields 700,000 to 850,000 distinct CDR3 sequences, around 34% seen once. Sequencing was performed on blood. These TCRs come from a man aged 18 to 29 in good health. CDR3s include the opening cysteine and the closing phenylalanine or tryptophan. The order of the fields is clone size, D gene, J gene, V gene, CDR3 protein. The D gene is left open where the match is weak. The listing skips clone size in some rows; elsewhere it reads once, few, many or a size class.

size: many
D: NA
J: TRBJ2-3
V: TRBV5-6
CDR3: CASSNTGRNPDTQYF

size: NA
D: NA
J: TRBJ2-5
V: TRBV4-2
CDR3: CASSQISRAQEVQYF

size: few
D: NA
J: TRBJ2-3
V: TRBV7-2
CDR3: CASSSGFSTDTQYF

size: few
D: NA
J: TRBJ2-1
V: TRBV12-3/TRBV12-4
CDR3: CACIRGGLYNEQFF

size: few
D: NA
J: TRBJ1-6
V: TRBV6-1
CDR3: CASREPYNSPLHF

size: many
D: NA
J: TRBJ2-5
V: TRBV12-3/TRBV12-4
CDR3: CASSLANTQETQYF

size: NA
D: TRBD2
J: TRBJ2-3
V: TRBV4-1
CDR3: CASSQDQREGLTDTQYF

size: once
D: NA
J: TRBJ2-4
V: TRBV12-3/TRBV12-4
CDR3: CASSPGLAADNEQYF

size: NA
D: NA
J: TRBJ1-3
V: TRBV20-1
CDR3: CSARPTTTYSGNTIYF

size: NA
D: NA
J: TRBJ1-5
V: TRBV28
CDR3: CAGSPLGRANQPQHF

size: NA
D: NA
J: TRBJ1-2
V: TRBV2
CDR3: CASSPTGDDGYTF

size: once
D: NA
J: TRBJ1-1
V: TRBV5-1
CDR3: CASSLGRRSRGTEAFF

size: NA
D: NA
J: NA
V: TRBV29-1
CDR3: CSVEEDRRVEQYF

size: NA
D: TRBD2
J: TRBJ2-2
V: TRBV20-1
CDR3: CSARGGGELFF

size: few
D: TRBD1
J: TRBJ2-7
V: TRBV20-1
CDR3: CSARAGTGGSYEQYF

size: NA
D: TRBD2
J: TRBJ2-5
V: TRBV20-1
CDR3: CSARASSGGGNEQYF

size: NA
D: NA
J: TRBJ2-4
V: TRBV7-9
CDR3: CASLSAKNIQYF

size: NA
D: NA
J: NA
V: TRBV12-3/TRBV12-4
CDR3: CASRQAYSYNEQYF

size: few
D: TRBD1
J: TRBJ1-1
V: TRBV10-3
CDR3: CAIKLGRGDTEAFF

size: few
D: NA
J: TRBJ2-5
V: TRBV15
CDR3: CATSSMAAAQETQYF

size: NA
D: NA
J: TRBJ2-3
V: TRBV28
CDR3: CASSFKGGRVTDTQYF

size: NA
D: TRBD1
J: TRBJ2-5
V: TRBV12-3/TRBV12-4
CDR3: CASSSDRGLIHEQYF

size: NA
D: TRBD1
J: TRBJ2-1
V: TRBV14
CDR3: CASSPQPRGPRHEQFF

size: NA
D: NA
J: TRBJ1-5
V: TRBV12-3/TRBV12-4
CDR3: CASSVGGERQPQHF

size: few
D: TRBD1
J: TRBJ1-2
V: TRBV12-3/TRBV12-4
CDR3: CASSPGTGGYTF

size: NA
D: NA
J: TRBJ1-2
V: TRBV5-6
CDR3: CASSPGQSTWGGYTF

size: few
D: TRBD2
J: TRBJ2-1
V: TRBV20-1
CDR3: CSAITLGLGGDEQFF

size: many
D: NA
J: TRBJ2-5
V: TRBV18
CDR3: CASSPQGKTQYF

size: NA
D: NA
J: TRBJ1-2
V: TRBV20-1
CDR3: CSARESASQIYGYTF

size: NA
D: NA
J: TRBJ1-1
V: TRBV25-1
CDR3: CASSEWGGVAFF

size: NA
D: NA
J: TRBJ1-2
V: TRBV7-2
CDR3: CASSWGGTYGYTF

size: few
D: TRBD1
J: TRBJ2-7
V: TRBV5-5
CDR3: CASSLRDSVYEQYF

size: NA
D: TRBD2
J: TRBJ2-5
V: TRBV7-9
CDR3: CASSLKTSGQETQYF

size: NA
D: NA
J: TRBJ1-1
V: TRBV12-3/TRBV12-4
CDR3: CASSPDSNEAFF

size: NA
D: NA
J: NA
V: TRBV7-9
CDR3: CASSYILGVDEQYF

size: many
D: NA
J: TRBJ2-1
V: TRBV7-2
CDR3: CASSWNLPSSYNEQFF

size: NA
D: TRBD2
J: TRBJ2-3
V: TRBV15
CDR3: CATRHGTSVRTDTQYF

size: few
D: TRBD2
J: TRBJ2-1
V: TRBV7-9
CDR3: CASSAEERGGRSGYNEQFF

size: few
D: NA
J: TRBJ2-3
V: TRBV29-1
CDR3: CSVGAPVTDTQYF

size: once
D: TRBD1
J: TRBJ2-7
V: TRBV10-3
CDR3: CAISEDRVGSYEQYF

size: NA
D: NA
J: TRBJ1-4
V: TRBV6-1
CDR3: CASEDSHNEKLFF

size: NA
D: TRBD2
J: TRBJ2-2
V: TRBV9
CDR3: CASSVQRGAGELFF